The 2 T cell receptor beta chains below all came from one sample that was sequenced in a study of blood T cell repertoires in COVID-19. Some clones are missing from TCRdb's copy, which holds only in-frame ones; the method was immunoSEQ multiplex PCR. The sample lists about 320,000 clones, 70% to 90% occurring once. Sequenced sample: PBMCs or T cells enriched from blood (not recorded which). Source of these receptors: a woman aged 25 to 39 who had recovered from COVID-19.

The chain carries TRBV7-8 and TRBJ1-1; 10 bases are shared with TRBD1. V dropped 2 bases and J dropped 5; count of bases not matched to a gene: 5. Germline values: CDR1 SGHVS, CDR2 FQNEAQ. This CDR3 has 15 residues. The CDR3 reads CASSLRDRGGTEAFF. The CDR3 DNA sequence: TGTGCCAGCAGCTTACGGGACAGGGGTGGAACTGAAGCTTTCTTT. Full variable domain (remainder filled in from reference TRBV7-8 and TRBJ1-1): GAGVSQSPRYKVAKRGQDVALRCDPISGHVSLFWYQQALGQGPEFLTYFQNEAQLDKSGLPSDRFFAERPEGSVSTLKIQRTQQEDSAVYLCASSLRDRGGTEAFFGQGTRLTVV.

This sequence joins TRBV4-1 and TRBJ2-1; D ambiguous. CDR1 and CDR2 from the germline V gene are MGHRA and YSYEKL. The CDR3 is 16 amino acids. Trimming shortened V by 3 bases and J by 0 bases, and 12 bases separated the two germline ends. CDR3 protein: CASSHNLISSYNEQFF. In DNA, the CDR3 is TGCGCCAGCAGCCACAATCTAATAAGCTCCTACAATGAGCAGTTCTTC.